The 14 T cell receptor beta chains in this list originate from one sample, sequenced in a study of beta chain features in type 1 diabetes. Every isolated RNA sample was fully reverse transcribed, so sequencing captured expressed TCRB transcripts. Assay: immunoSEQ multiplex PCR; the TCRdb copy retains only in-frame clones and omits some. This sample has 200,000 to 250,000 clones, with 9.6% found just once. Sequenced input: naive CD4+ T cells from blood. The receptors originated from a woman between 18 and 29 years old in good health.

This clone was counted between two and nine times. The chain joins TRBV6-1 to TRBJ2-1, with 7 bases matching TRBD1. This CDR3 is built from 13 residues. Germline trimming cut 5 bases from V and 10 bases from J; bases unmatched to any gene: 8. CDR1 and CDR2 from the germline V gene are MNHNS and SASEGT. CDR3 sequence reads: CASSSGTVSEQFF. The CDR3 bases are TGTGCCAGCAGTTCCGGGACAGTATCCGAGCAGTTCTTC.

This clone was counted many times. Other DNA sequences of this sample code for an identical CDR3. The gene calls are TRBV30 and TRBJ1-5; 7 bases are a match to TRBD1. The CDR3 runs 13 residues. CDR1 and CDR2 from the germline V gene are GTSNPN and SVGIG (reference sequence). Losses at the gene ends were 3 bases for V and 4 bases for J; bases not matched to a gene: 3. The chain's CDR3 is CAWSPDRNQPQHF. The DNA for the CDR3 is TGTGCCTGGAGCCCGGACAGGAATCAGCCCCAGCATTTT.

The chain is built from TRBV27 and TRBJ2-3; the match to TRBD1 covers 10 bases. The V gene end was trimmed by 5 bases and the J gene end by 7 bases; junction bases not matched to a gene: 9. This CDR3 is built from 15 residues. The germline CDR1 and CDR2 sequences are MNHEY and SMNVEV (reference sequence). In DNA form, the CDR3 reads TGTGCCAGCAGTACACAGACAGGGGGCAGTTATACGCAGTATTTT. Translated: CASSTQTGGSYTQYF.

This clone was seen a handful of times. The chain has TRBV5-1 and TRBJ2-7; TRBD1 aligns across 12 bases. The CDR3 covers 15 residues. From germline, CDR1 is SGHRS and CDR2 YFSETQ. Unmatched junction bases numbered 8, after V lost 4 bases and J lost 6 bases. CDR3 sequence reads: CASSDRDRGRGEQYF. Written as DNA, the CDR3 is TGCGCCAGCAGCGACCGGGACAGGGGGCGAGGCGAGCAGTACTTC.

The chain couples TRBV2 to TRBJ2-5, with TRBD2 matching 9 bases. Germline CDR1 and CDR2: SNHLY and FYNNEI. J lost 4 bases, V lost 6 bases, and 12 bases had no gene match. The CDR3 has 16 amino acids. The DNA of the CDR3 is TGTGCCAGCAGACCCCTAGCGGGATTGAGGCGAGAGACCCAGTACTTC. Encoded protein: CASRPLAGLRRETQYF. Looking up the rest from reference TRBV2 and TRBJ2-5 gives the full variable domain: EPEVTQTPSHQVTQMGQEVILRCVPISNHLYFYWYRQILGQKVEFLVSFYNNEISEKSEIFDDQFSVERPDGSNFTLKIRSTKLEDSAMYFCASRPLAGLRRETQYFGPGTRLLVL.

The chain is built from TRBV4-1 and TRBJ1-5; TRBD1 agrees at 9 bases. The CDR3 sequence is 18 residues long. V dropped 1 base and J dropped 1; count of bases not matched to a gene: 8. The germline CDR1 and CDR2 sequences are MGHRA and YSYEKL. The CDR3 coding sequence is TGCGCCAGCAGCCAAGGACCGGGACAGGGTTTGAGCAATCAGCCCCAGCATTTT. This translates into CASSQGPGQGLSNQPQHF.

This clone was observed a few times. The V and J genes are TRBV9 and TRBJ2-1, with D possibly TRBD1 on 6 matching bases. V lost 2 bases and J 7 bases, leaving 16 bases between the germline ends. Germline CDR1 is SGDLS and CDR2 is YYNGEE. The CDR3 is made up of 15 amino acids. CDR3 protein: CASSVTGRTPNEQFF. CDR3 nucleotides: TGTGCCAGCAGCGTGACAGGCAGAACGCCTAATGAGCAGTTCTTC.

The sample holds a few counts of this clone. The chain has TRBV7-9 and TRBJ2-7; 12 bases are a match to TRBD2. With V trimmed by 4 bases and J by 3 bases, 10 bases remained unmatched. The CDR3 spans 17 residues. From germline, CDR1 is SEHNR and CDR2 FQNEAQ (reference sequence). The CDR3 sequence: CASSSDRGLAGRYEQYF. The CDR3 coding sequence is TGTGCCAGCAGCTCCGACCGGGGACTAGCGGGCCGCTACGAGCAGTACTTC.

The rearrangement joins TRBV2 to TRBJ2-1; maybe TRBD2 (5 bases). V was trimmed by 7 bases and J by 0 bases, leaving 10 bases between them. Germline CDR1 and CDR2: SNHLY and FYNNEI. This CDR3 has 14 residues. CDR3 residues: CASTEESSYNEQFF. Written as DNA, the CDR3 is TGTGCCAGCACGGAGGAGAGCTCCTACAATGAGCAGTTCTTC.

The CDR3 reads CASSLFPAGVAETQYF. The CDR3 DNA reads TGTGCCAGCAGTTTATTTCCAGCGGGGGTGGCAGAGACCCAGTACTTC. The rearrangement links TRBV28 to TRBJ2-5; 8 bases are shared with TRBD2. The V gene's germline CDR1 is MDHEN and CDR2 SYDVKM. The J segment lost 4 bases and the V segment lost 1 base, leaving 8 bases of the junction unmatched. The CDR3 runs 16 residues. The complete variable domain, with remaining parts taken from reference TRBV28 and TRBJ2-5, reads DVKVTQSSRYLVKRTGEKVFLECVQDMDHENMFWYRQDPGLGLRLIYFSYDVKMKEKGDIPEGYSVSREKKERFSLILESASTNQTSMYLCASSLFPAGVAETQYFGPGTRLLVL.

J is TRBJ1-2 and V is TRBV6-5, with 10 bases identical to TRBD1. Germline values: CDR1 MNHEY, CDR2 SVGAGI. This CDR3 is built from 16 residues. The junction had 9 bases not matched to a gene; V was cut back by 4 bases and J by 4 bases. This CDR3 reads CASSSSRTGGGYGYTF. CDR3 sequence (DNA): TGTGCCAGCAGTTCAAGCAGGACAGGGGGTGGCTATGGCTACACCTTC.

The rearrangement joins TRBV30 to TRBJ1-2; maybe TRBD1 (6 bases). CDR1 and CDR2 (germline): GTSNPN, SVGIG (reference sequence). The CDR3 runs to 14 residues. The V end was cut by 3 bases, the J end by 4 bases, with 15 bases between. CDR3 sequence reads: CAWRGAPAGYGYTF. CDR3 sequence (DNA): TGTGCCTGGAGGGGGGCCCCTGCGGGCTATGGCTACACCTTC. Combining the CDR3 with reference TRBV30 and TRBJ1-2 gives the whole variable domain SQTIHQWPATLVQPVGSPLSLECTVEGTSNPNLYWYRQAAGRGLQLLFYSVGIGQISSEVPQNLSASRPQDRQFILSSKKLLLSDSGFYLCAWRGAPAGYGYTFGSGTRLTVV.

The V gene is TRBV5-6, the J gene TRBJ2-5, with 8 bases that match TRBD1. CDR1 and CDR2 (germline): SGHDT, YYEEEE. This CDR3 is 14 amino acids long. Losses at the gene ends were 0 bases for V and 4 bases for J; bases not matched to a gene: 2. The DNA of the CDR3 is TGTGCCAGCAGCTTGGTTGGGACAGGAGAGACCCAGTACTTC. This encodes CASSLVGTGETQYF.

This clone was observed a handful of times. CDR3 in amino acids: CASSLGVRTSGHYEQYF. In DNA, the CDR3 is TGTGCCAGCAGCCTCGGAGTAAGGACTAGCGGCCACTACGAGCAGTACTTC. The chain combines TRBV7-2 with TRBJ2-7; 10 bases map to TRBD2. The ends lost 5 bases at V and 3 bases at J; junction bases unmatched: 13. Germline V gene sequence: CDR1 SGHTA, CDR2 FQGNSA. The CDR3 totals 17 residues.